Below are 21 T cell receptor beta chains sequenced from a single sample in a study of shared clonotypes between healthy human individuals. TCRdb keeps only in-frame clones here, not all; method: immunoSEQ multiplex PCR. The sample holds about 1.5 million clones, 95% to 99% seen once. Sequences were obtained from naive CD4+ T cells sorted from blood. Subset here: CD45RA+ positively selected. The source is a man under 40 in good health.

V usage is TRBV7-9 and J usage is TRBJ2-3; D is possibly TRBD1 (5 bases). V dropped 2 bases and J dropped 3 bases, with 9 bases sitting between them. There are 14 residues in the CDR3. Germline values: CDR1 SEHNR, CDR2 FQNEAQ (reference sequence). The CDR3 nucleotides are TGTGCCAGCAGCTTAACAGGTTTAACAGATACGCAGTATTTT. Translating gives CASSLTGLTDTQYF.

J is TRBJ2-2 and V is TRBV19, with D hard to call. The CDR3 totals 17 residues. Deletions cut 3 bases from V and 0 bases from J, with 14 bases between. Per germline, CDR1 LNHDA and CDR2 SQIVND (reference sequence). CDR3 protein: CASSIPFNSANTGELFF. The DNA for the CDR3 is TGTGCCAGTAGTATCCCATTTAACAGTGCGAACACCGGGGAGCTGTTTTTT.

V usage is TRBV18 and J usage is TRBJ2-7; D gene uncertain. CDR3 length equals 15 residues. Trimming cost V 0 bases and J 5 bases, with 14 bases left between them. Per the germline V gene, CDR1 is KGHSH and CDR2 is LQKENI. This CDR3 reads CASSPPAKSRDEQYF. The CDR3 DNA reads as TGTGCCAGCTCACCACCGGCCAAGTCTCGGGACGAGCAGTACTTC.

The chain couples TRBV4-1 to TRBJ2-2; D gene uncertain. CDR3 length equals 12 residues. Germline-derived CDR1 and CDR2 are MGHRA and YSYEKL. V lost 4 bases and J 6 bases, leaving 6 bases between the germline ends. CDR3 in amino acids: CASSPRAGELFF. The CDR3 DNA follows: TGCGCCAGCAGCCCAAGGGCCGGGGAGCTGTTTTTT.

This chain uses TRBV27 with TRBJ2-2, with a weak D call TRBD1 (5 bases). The germline gives CDR1 MNHEY, CDR2 SMNVEV (reference sequence). This CDR3 comprises 14 residues. V lost 7 bases and J 6 bases, leaving 15 bases between the germline ends. The CDR3 protein is CASTEWGRAGELFF. The CDR3, as DNA: TGTGCCAGCACCGAATGGGGCCGGGCCGGGGAGCTGTTTTTT.

This rearrangement joins TRBV5-1 to TRBJ2-4; TRBD2 matches at 8 bases. This CDR3 is 20 amino acids long. CDR1 SGHRS and CDR2 YFSETQ come from the germline V gene. The V and J ends lost 4 bases and 2 bases, in that order; junction bases with no gene match: 20. The CDR3, as DNA: TGCGCCAGCAGCACGATCGGGGTGGAGCTAGCGGGTGAATCCAAAAACATTCAGTACTTC. Amino acids: CASSTIGVELAGESKNIQYF. The full variable domain, in which reference TRBV5-1 and TRBJ2-4 provide the parts outside the CDR3, is KAGVTQTPRYLIKTRGQQVTLSCSPISGHRSVSWYQQTPGQGLQFLFEYFSETQRNKGNFPGRFSGRQFSNSRSEMNVSTLELGDSALYLCASSTIGVELAGESKNIQYFGAGTRLSVL.

The chain is built from TRBV5-1 and TRBJ1-2; possible D gene TRBD1, 5 bases. This CDR3 region has 14 residues. Per germline, CDR1 SGHRS and CDR2 YFSETQ. The V end lost 3 bases, the J end lost 6 bases, and 15 bases lay between the germline ends. The CDR3 loop reads CASSSIGGDNGYTF. CDR3 coding DNA: TGCGCCAGCAGCTCCATTGGGGGTGATAATGGCTACACCTTC.

This sequence joins TRBV2 and TRBJ2-2; 8 nucleotides align to TRBD2. The CDR3 is made up of 16 amino acids. V was pared by 3 bases and J by 6 bases, with 9 bases of the junction left unmatched. Germline V gene data show CDR1 as SNHLY and CDR2 as FYNNEI. For the CDR3, the DNA is TGTGCCAGCAGTGACTGGCGGGAGGCAGGGGCCGGGGAGCTGTTTTTT. Translating it yields CASSDWREAGAGELFF. Full variable domain (remainder filled in from reference TRBV2 and TRBJ2-2): EPEVTQTPSHQVTQMGQEVILRCVPISNHLYFYWYRQILGQKVEFLVSFYNNEISEKSEIFDDQFSVERPDGSNFTLKIRSTKLEDSAMYFCASSDWREAGAGELFFGEGSRLTVL.

This clone was seen just once. V usage is TRBV28 and J usage is TRBJ2-3; D remains unclear. Trimming left V 6 bases short and J 6 bases short, with 10 bases between. This CDR3 has 12 residues. Per germline, CDR1 MDHEN and CDR2 SYDVKM. This CDR3 is CASSHPYDTQYF. CDR3 nucleotides: TGTGCCAGCAGCCATCCTTACGATACGCAGTATTTT.

The chain couples TRBV4-1 to TRBJ2-5; 11 nucleotides align to TRBD2. The CDR3 totals 16 residues. CDR1 and CDR2 (germline): MGHRA, YSYEKL. The ends lost 4 bases at V and 1 base at J; junction bases unmatched: 5. CDR3 protein: CASSPGLAARQETQYF. The CDR3 DNA reads as TGCGCCAGCAGCCCGGGACTAGCGGCCCGCCAAGAGACCCAGTACTTC.

This clone was detected once. J is TRBJ2-3 and V is TRBV11-2, with D hard to call. Germline values: CDR1 SGHAT, CDR2 FQNNGV. This CDR3 contains 12 residues. V lost 5 bases, J lost 2 bases, and 5 bases lay in between. This CDR3 is CASSPDTDTQYF. The DNA for the CDR3 is TGTGCCAGCAGCCCCGACACAGATACGCAGTATTTT.

Comments on this clone: Different DNA sequences within this sample yield the same CDR3. The chain joins TRBV6-6 to TRBJ2-5; no clear D. Germline loops: CDR1 MNHNY, CDR2 SVGAGI (reference sequence). The length of the CDR3 is 14 residues. The ends were cut back, 6 bases at V and 4 bases at J, with 15 bases in the middle. CDR3 sequence reads: CASSYSPVGETQYF. DNA for the CDR3: TGTGCCAGCAGCTACAGCCCCGTGGGAGAGACCCAGTACTTC.

Regarding this clone: Other DNA sequences in this sample translate to the same CDR3. The chain links TRBV19 to TRBJ2-1; D call uncertain. CDR1 and CDR2 from the germline V gene are LNHDA and SQIVND (reference sequence). V was clipped by 2 bases and J by 4 bases, with 3 bases between them. This CDR3 contains 12 residues. DNA for the CDR3: TGTGCCAGTAGTATAAGATACAATGAGCAGTTCTTC. Its translation: CASSIRYNEQFF.

V gene TRBV30 combines with J gene TRBJ2-6; a weak D match, TRBD1 (6 bases). The CDR3 spans 13 residues. CDR1 GTSNPN and CDR2 SVGIG come from the germline V gene (reference sequence). Trimming left V 8 bases short and J 4 bases short, with 12 bases between. As DNA, the CDR3 is TGTGCCGGAACAGGGCTCGGGGCCAACGTCCTGACTTTC. It specifies CAGTGLGANVLTF.

The chain employs TRBV7-2 and TRBJ1-2; the D gene is possibly TRBD1 (6 bases). In germline, CDR1 is SGHTA, CDR2 FQGNSA. V was trimmed by 0 bases and J by 0 bases, leaving 11 bases between them. This CDR3 is 16 amino acids long. The CDR3 DNA reads as TGTGCCAGCAGCTTAGCGACAGGACTCACTAACTATGGCTACACCTTC. This gives the protein CASSLATGLTNYGYTF.

The CDR3 here is CASSTPSPLVYNEQFF. The CDR3 DNA reads TGCGCCAGCAGCACCCCTAGTCCCCTCGTCTACAATGAGCAGTTCTTC. J is TRBJ2-1 and V is TRBV5-1, with no clear D. Trimming cost V 4 bases and J 3 bases, with 17 bases left between them. Per the germline V gene, CDR1 is SGHRS and CDR2 is YFSETQ. There are 16 residues in the CDR3.

The rearrangement uses TRBV6-1 and TRBJ2-1, with a tentative D call TRBD1 (6 bases). The CDR3 runs 14 residues. Germline CDR1 is MNHNS and CDR2 is SASEGT. The ends were cut back, 6 bases at V and 6 bases at J, with 15 bases in the middle. The CDR3 nucleotides are TGTGCCAGCAGAGTGGACAGAGTTTTCAATGAGCAGTTCTTC. It is translated as CASRVDRVFNEQFF.

The chain has TRBV5-4 and TRBJ2-1; tentative D call: TRBD2 (5 bases). V lost 4 bases to trimming and J lost 6 bases, with 11 bases between them. CDR1 is SGHNT and CDR2 is YYREEE in the germline V gene (reference sequence). This CDR3 has 13 residues. The CDR3 here is CASSVSGFNEQFF. In DNA form, the CDR3 reads TGTGCCAGCAGCGTGAGCGGTTTCAATGAGCAGTTCTTC.

The chain joins TRBV7-8 to TRBJ2-1; D may correspond to TRBD1 or TRBD2 (5 bases each). V shed 3 bases and J shed 0 bases, with 12 bases lying between them. The CDR3 contains 16 residues. In germline, CDR1 is SGHVS, CDR2 FQNEAQ. CDR3 DNA: TGTGCCAGCAGCTTTGAGGGGTACTACTCCTACAATGAGCAGTTCTTC. Amino acids: CASSFEGYYSYNEQFF.

V and J are TRBV5-1 and TRBJ2-1; a possible D gene is TRBD2 (6 bases). This CDR3 has 17 residues. In germline, CDR1 is SGHRS, CDR2 YFSETQ. V was shortened by 3 bases and J by 0 bases, with 16 bases between the two germline ends. CDR3 in amino acids: CASSSLGMGGSYNEQFF. DNA of the CDR3: TGCGCCAGCAGCTCCCTGGGAATGGGAGGCTCCTACAATGAGCAGTTCTTC.

The chain combines TRBV6-5 with TRBJ2-7, with a tentative D call TRBD2 (5 bases). From germline, CDR1 is MNHEY and CDR2 SVGAGI. The CDR3 is 12 amino acids. Deletions cut 3 bases from V and 7 bases from J, with 10 bases between. CDR3 coding DNA: TGTGCCAGCAGTTATGGACTGGGTGAGCAGTACTTC. Protein product: CASSYGLGEQYF.